These 4 T cell receptor beta chains were all obtained from the same sample, sequenced in a study of identical twins. One entry per CDR3 protein results from TCRdb running MiXCR on the 5' RACE reads. The sample includes some 730,000 distinct CDR3 sequences, roughly 18% seen only once; the top ten take over 10%. This sample also belongs to another study, concerning T cells expressing NK-cell markers.

The sequencing sample was made of PBMCs. All receptors derive from a woman younger than 30 in good health.

This clonotype turned up a few times. The V gene is TRBV20-1, the J gene TRBJ2-7, with D perhaps matching TRBD1 or TRBD2 (5 bases each). The germline V gene encodes CDR1 DFQATT and CDR2 SNEGSKA (reference sequence). The CDR3 loop spans 15 amino acids. V shed 6 bases and J shed 3 bases, with 21 bases lying between them. CDR3 bases: TGCAGTGCCCAGATTAGCGTTCCGGGGCTCTACGAGCAGTACTTC. It is translated as CSAQISVPGLYEQYF.

This clonotype has just a few counts. The chain combines TRBV12-3 or TRBV12-4 with TRBJ1-1; TRBD1 aligns across 8 bases. Unmatched junction bases numbered 8, after V lost 6 bases and J lost 2 bases. The CDR3 runs to 15 residues. This CDR3 reads CASRRTGTLNTEAFF. Written as DNA, the CDR3 is TGTGCCAGCAGGCGGACAGGGACGCTAAACACTGAAGCTTTCTTT.

DNA of the CDR3: TGCAGTGCTAGAGCCTTACAGATATCGAACACTGAAGCTTTCTTT. It yields the protein CSARALQISNTEAFF. The chain links TRBV20-1 to TRBJ1-1, with unresolved D. Trimming stripped 1 base from V and 1 base from J, with 13 bases between. CDR1 and CDR2 (germline): DFQATT, SNEGSKA (reference sequence). The CDR3 is 15 amino acids.

The chain is built from TRBV7-7 and TRBJ1-1; a weak D match, TRBD1 (6 bases). The CDR3 is 13 amino acids. Trimming removed 3 bases from V and 5 bases from J, with 10 bases in between. Germline CDR1 reads SSHAT; CDR2 reads FNYEAQ (reference sequence). The CDR3 DNA reads as TGTGCCAGCAGCTTGAGACAGGAAACTGAAGCTTTCTTT. Encoded protein: CASSLRQETEAFF.